The clone carrying this TCR beta chain was found many times. The target antigen is unknown. TCRdb re-analysed the 5' RACE reads in MiXCR, keeping a single row per CDR3 protein. The sample shows 50,000 to 80,000 distinct CDR3 sequences, almost 3.5% of them seen only once. The unsorted libraries were generated from a total of 2 million PBMCs, which had been stored in RNAlater at -80 C. V was trimmed by 4 bases and J by 5 bases, leaving 9 bases between them. CDR1 and CDR2 from the germline V gene are LGHDT and YNNKEL (reference sequence). This CDR3 has 13 residues. This sample was taken from a study of neurological immune-mediated disorders. Findings and caveats of the study: Grouping of repertoires by phylogeny put those of 18 of 34 multiple sclerosis patients into a single related-CDR3 cluster, a possible signature.

The chain uses TRBV3-1 and TRBJ2-1, with D possibly TRBD1 on 6 matching bases. Sequenced: PBMCs. The TCR comes from a man aged 40-50 years with multiple sclerosis. The CDR3 here is CASSRRGNNEQFF. In DNA form, the CDR3 reads TGTGCCAGCAGCCGCAGGGGAAACAATGAGCAGTTCTTC.